The clone carrying this TCR beta chain has ten or more counts. Its antigen is unidentified. Unsorted bulk tissue of about 19-33 mg yielded co-extracted RNA and DNA. From around 0.5 ug of total RNA, TCR beta-specific cDNA was reverse-transcribed using a constant-region primer. TCR beta libraries came from three nested multiplex PCR rounds using slightly modified ARM-PCR. In the first two PCR rounds, TRBV1-TRBV30 forward primers were paired with a C-beta reverse primer, and each round lasted about 10 cycles. Each CDR3 protein is one row after TCRdb ran MiXCR on the multiplex PCR reads. The sample carries more than 75,000 distinct CDR3 sequences, roughly 72% recorded once. This entry is derived from a study of tumor-infiltrating lymphocytes in primary liver carcinoma. Study-level findings and limits: Overlap between tumor regions exceeded overlap of tumor with adjacent tissue or blood.

This CDR3 contains 14 residues. Germline V CDR1 and CDR2: WSHSY, SAAADI. Deletions cut 3 bases from V and 7 bases from J, with 10 bases between. This chain links TRBV10-2 with TRBJ1-6; D remains ambiguous. The sequenced material came from liver tumor tissue from sampling region 1. The sample's subset: tumor region T1, superior pole. This TCR came from a man in his forties with primary liver carcinoma and hepatitis B virus infection. CDR3 bases: TGCGCCAGCAGTGAAAGAGGTTCGAATTCACCCCTCCACTTT. Translated, it gives CASSERGSNSPLHF.